This TCR beta chain originates from a study of blood T cell repertoires in COVID-19. Overall study: Researchers got acute and convalescent COVID-19 samples from the United States, Italy and Spain. The analysed material was cDNA or gDNA that came from T cells, B-cell-depleted T cells, or PBMCs.

In the original analysis: By means of reference gene primer amplification, nucleated cell counts were estimated. Libraries were prepared by immunoSEQ multiplex PCR; TCRdb keeps only in-frame clonotypes and omits some of them. V and J calls and clone size are as listed in that table; D and trimming were resolved from the DNA. This sample has roughly 70,000 clones; roughly 71% occur once, and the top ten carry just under 15%. The CDR3 length is 15 residues. V was clipped by 1 base and J by 6 bases, with 12 bases between them. CDR1 is LNHNV, CDR2 YYDKDF, per germline (reference sequence). The rearrangement links TRBV15 to TRBJ2-2; no reliable D call. This TCR came from a man in his sixties with COVID-19, enrolled during active disease. Material: peripheral blood. The CDR3 nucleotides are TGTGCCACCAGCAGAGCGTTGTATTCGGCCGGGGAGCTGTTTTTT. Its protein product is CATSRALYSAGELFF.